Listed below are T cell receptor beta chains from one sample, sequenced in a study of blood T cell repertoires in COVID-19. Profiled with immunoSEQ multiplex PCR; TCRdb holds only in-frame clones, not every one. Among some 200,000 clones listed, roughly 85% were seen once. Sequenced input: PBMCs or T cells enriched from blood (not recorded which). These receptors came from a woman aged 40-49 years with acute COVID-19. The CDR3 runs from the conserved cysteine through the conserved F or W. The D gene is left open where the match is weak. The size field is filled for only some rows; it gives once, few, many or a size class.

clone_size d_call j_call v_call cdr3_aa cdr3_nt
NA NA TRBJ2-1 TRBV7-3 CASSSPLANEQFF TGTGCCAGCAGCTCACCCCTAGCGAATGAGCAGTTCTTC
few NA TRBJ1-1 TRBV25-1 CASRSSSEAFF TGTGCCAGCCGGTCTTCCTCCGAAGCTTTCTTT
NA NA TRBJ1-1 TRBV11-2 CASSLERSSAEAFF TGTGCCAGCAGCTTAGAAAGAAGTTCGGCTGAAGCTTTCTTT
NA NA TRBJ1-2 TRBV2 CASRETRSVLTF TGTGCCAGCAGAGAGACACGGTCGGTGCTCACCTTC
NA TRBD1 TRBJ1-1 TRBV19 CASSTSGTGSTEAFF TGTGCCAGTAGTACCTCCGGGACAGGGAGCACTGAAGCTTTCTTT
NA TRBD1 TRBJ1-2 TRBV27 CASSLSQGGGANYGYTF TGTGCCAGCAGTTTATCTCAAGGGGGCGGGGCTAACTATGGCTACACCTTC
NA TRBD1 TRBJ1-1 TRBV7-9 CASHTGTVLNTEAFF TGTGCCAGCCACACCGGGACAGTCCTGAACACTGAAGCTTTCTTT
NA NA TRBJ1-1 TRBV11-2 CASSLDGGGSEAFF TGTGCCAGCAGCTTAGATGGGGGGGGATCTGAAGCTTTCTTT
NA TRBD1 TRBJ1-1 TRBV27 CASSITGQGAPEAFF TGTGCCAGCAGCATTACGGGACAGGGGGCCCCTGAAGCTTTCTTT
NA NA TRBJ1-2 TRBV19 CASSISAQGNYGYTF TGTGCCAGTAGTATCTCCGCCCAGGGGAACTATGGCTACACCTTC
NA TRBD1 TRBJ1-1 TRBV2 CASSQRQGNTEAFF TGTGCCAGCAGCCAGAGACAGGGCAACACTGAAGCTTTCTTT
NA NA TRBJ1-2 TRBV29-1 CSVVSAGPTNYGYTF TGCAGCGTTGTATCGGCAGGGCCCACTAACTATGGCTACACCTTC
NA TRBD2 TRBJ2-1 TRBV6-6 CASRGLAGGQQFF TGTGCCAGCAGGGGACTAGCGGGGGGGCAGCAGTTCTTC
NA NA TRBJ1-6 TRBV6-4 CASSEQGRGSPLHF TGTGCCAGCAGTGAACAGGGAAGGGGGTCACCCCTCCACTTT
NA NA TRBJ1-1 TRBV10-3 CAISVEKNTEAFF TGTGCCATCAGTGTGGAGAAGAACACTGAAGCTTTCTTT
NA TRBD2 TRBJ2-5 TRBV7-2 CASSLAAGGAWTQYF TGTGCCAGCAGCTTAGCTGCGGGGGGGGCGTGGACCCAGTACTTC
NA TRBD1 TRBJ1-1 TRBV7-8 CASSLGTGGHTEAFF TGTGCCAGCAGCCTAGGGACAGGGGGGCACACTGAAGCTTTCTTT
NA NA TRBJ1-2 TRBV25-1 CASSKTGGSVYGYTF TGTGCCAGCAGTAAAACAGGCGGTTCGGTCTATGGCTACACCTTC
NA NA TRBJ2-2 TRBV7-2 CASSSELTNTGELFF TGTGCCAGCAGCTCCGAGCTCACGAACACCGGGGAGCTGTTTTTT
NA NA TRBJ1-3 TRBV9 CASSNGSGSGNTIYF TGTGCCAGCAGCAACGGATCAGGTTCTGGAAACACCATATATTTT
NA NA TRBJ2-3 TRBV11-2 CASSLDRRADTQYF TGTGCCAGCAGCTTAGATCGGAGGGCGGATACGCAGTATTTT
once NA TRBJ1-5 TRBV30 CAWSQAGQYNQPQHF TGTGCCTGGAGTCAAGCGGGGCAGTATAATCAGCCCCAGCATTTT
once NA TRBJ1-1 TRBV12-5 CASGLATGNTEAFF TGTGCTAGTGGTTTGGCGACAGGGAACACTGAAGCTTTCTTT